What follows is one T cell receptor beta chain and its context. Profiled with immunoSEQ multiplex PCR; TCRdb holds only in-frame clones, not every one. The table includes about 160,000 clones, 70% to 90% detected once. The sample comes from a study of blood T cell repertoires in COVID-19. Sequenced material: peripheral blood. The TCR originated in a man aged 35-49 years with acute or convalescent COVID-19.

The CDR3 DNA reads as TGTGCCAGCAGCCCGGACAGGGTGGAAGGCTACACCTTC. Translation gives CASSPDRVEGYTF. The rearrangement links TRBV5-4 to TRBJ1-2; TRBD1 aligns across 8 bases. This CDR3 spans 13 amino acids. The J segment lost 8 bases and the V segment lost 4 bases, leaving 7 bases of the junction unmatched. CDR1 is SGHNT and CDR2 is YYREEE in the germline V gene (reference sequence). Together with reference TRBV5-4 and TRBJ1-2, the CDR3 gives the full variable domain: ETGVTQSPTHLIKTRGQQVTLRCSSQSGHNTVSWYQQALGQGPQFIFQYYREEENGRGNFPPRFSGLQFPNYSSELNVNALELDDSALYLCASSPDRVEGYTFGSGTRLTVV.